This TCR beta chain derives from a study of cytomegalovirus exposure and HLA in healthy donors. Looking at the study overall: As released early, the data held some 85 million unique TCRs from HLA-typed donors.

Germline V gene lookup returns CDR1 MNHEY and CDR2 SVGAGI. The J segment lost 4 bases and the V segment lost 6 bases, leaving 4 bases of the junction unmatched. The length of the CDR3 is 13 residues. The primer mix had 60 Vbeta and 13 Jbeta primers. Sequencing was performed with immunoSEQ multiplex PCR; in TCRdb, only in-frame clones are kept and a portion is missing. Here the sample table reports 50,000 to 80,000 clones. The receptor was isolated from a woman aged 18-30 years in good health and CMV-seronegative. The sample was PBMCs. V and J are TRBV6-5 and TRBJ1-1; 8 bases line up with TRBD1. The CDR3 here is CASSFGQGTEAFF. DNA of the CDR3: TGTGCCAGCAGCTTTGGACAGGGCACTGAAGCTTTCTTT.